These T cell receptor beta chains were read from a single sample in a study of blood T cells in healthy people across ages. TCRdb fed the 5' RACE reads into MiXCR, producing one record per CDR3 protein. The sample has more than 450,000 distinct CDR3 sequences; around a quarter are singletons. These data also featured in a second study, about T cells of mothers and their children.

The sample taken for sequencing was blood. Receptor source: a boy aged 2 to 9 in good health. Both conserved end residues are part of each CDR3. A D gene is named only where the DNA matches it firmly. Clone size appears in some rows only: once, few, many, or a class for an expanded clone.

clone_size | j_call | v_call | d_call | cdr3_nt | cdr3_aa
- | TRBJ2-1 | TRBV27 | TRBD1 | TGTGCCAGCAGTCAAACCGGGACAGACTACAATGAGCAGTTCTTC | CASSQTGTDYNEQFF
- | TRBJ2-1 | TRBV7-7 | - | TGTGCTAGCAGCTTCGCCCCCGGGCGGGGTGATTACAATGAGCAGTTCTTC | CASSFAPGRGDYNEQFF
few | TRBJ2-1 | TRBV20-1 | TRBD2 | TGCAGTGCTAGTAGGGGGCTAGCGGGGGTTTTCGGGAGGGATGAGCAGTTCTTC | CSASRGLAGVFGRDEQFF
- | TRBJ2-7 | TRBV7-9 | TRBD2 | TGTGCCAGCAGCTTACAAGCGGGAGGGCCCAACGAGCAGTACTTC | CASSLQAGGPNEQYF
- | TRBJ2-3 | TRBV29-1 | - | TGCAGCGTTGAAGGTGCTTGGGGGGGCATCACAGATACGCAGTATTTT | CSVEGAWGGITDTQYF
- | TRBJ1-1 | TRBV19 | - | TGTGCCAGTAGCACCCTCGGTAGGGGGGATGCTTTCTTT | CASSTLGRGDAFF
- | TRBJ2-7 | TRBV14 | - | TGTGCCAGCAGCCCCCGGATTACCTACGAGCAGTACTTC | CASSPRITYEQYF
few | TRBJ2-7 | TRBV6-2/TRBV6-3 | - | TGCGCCAGCAGTTCCCATCCACGGCAGGGAGGCGACGAGCAGTACTTC | CASSSHPRQGGDEQYF
few | TRBJ2-7 | TRBV7-6 | TRBD2 | TGTGCCAGCAGCCTGGGGGTGGGAGGGACCTCCTACGAGCAGTACTTC | CASSLGVGGTSYEQYF
- | TRBJ2-7 | TRBV29-1 | TRBD2 | TGCAGCGTTGCGACTAGCGGGAGTGGGTACGAGCAGTACTTC | CSVATSGSGYEQYF
once | TRBJ2-3 | TRBV20-1 | TRBD2 | TGCAGTGCTTATATACTAGCGGGGGGCACAGATACGCAGTATTTT | CSAYILAGGTDTQYF
few | TRBJ1-2 | TRBV27 | TRBD1 | TGTGCCAGCGGGAGCGGGACAGGTTCAGCTAACTATGGCTACACCTTC | CASGSGTGSANYGYTF
- | TRBJ2-5 | TRBV29-1 | - | TGCAGCGTTGCAGAGGGGGTCGGAGAGACCCAGTACTTC | CSVAEGVGETQYF
- | TRBJ1-1 | TRBV20-1 | - | TGCAGTGCCAGGGCGGGGGGCCACACTGAAGCTTTCTTT | CSARAGGHTEAFF
few | TRBJ2-5 | TRBV12-3/TRBV12-4 | TRBD1 | TGTGCCAGCAGTTTAGGGACAGGGCGTCAAGAGACCCAGTACTTC | CASSLGTGRQETQYF
- | TRBJ2-5 | TRBV7-2 | - | TGTGCCAGCAGCTTAGCTGGACTTCTAGAGACCCAGTACTTC | CASSLAGLLETQYF
- | TRBJ2-1 | TRBV13 | - | TGTGCCAGCAGCTTAGATTGGTGGGGATCCTACAATGAGCAGTTCTTC | CASSLDWWGSYNEQFF
- | TRBJ2-3 | TRBV20-1 | - | TGCAGTGCCCCCGGGTTGGGCACAGATACGCAGTATTTT | CSAPGLGTDTQYF
- | TRBJ1-2 | TRBV4-2 | - | TGTGCCAGCAGCCAAGAATGGGGGGATGGCTATGGCTACACCTTC | CASSQEWGDGYGYTF
- | TRBJ2-2 | TRBV21-1 | - | TGTGCCAGCAGCTTGCTAGCGGGAGGGCCGAACACCGGGGAGCTGTTTTTT | CASSLLAGGPNTGELFF
- | TRBJ1-4 | TRBV6-5 | - | TGTGCCAGCAGCCCACGGACAGATGGTGAAAAACTGTTTTTT | CASSPRTDGEKLFF
- | TRBJ2-2 | TRBV7-2 | - | TGTGCCAGCACCCGGAGCGCGAACACCGGGGAGCTGTTTTTT | CASTRSANTGELFF
- | TRBJ2-4 | TRBV4-3 | - | TGCGCCAGCAGCCCCGGCTTGGGGCCCAAAAACATTCAGTACTTC | CASSPGLGPKNIQYF
- | TRBJ2-1 | TRBV4-3 | TRBD2 | TGCGCCAGCAGCCAAGATTGGGCTAGCGGAGCAAATGAGCAGTTCTTC | CASSQDWASGANEQFF
- | TRBJ2-1 | TRBV24-1 | - | TGTGCCACCAGTGAGGGGGCGGGCCCCACCTACAATGAGCAGTTCTTC | CATSEGAGPTYNEQFF
few | TRBJ1-1 | TRBV12-3/TRBV12-4 | - | TGTGCCAGCAGTCCGGGAGGGGTTGAAGCTTTCTTT | CASSPGGVEAFF
- | TRBJ1-1 | TRBV3-1 | - | TGTGCCAGCAGCCAAGAGAAGGGAGCTTTCTTT | CASSQEKGAFF
- | TRBJ1-2 | TRBV3-1 | - | TGTGCCAACAGCCAAGGGAACAGGGATGGAGGCTACACCTTC | CANSQGNRDGGYTF
- | TRBJ2-1 | TRBV7-3 | - | TGTGCCAGCAGCTTAACCCGTGACCGACCACACAATGAGCAGTTCTTC | CASSLTRDRPHNEQFF
- | TRBJ2-5 | TRBV20-1 | - | TGCAGTGCTAGCGGGGGGCTAAAAGAGACCCAGTACTTC | CSASGGLKETQYF
- | TRBJ2-7 | TRBV10-3 | TRBD1 | TGTGCCATCAGTCGGGGGACAGGGGTCGATTACGAGCAGTACTTC | CAISRGTGVDYEQYF
- | TRBJ2-1 | TRBV29-1 | TRBD2 | TGCAGCGTAAGGGTTGCGGGGGGATACAATGAGCAGTTCTTC | CSVRVAGGYNEQFF
few | TRBJ1-6 | TRBV2 | TRBD1 | TGTGCCAGCAGTGTAGGGACAGGGAATTCACCCCTCCACTTT | CASSVGTGNSPLHF
few | TRBJ1-4 | TRBV12-3/TRBV12-4 | - | TGTGCCAGCAGTTTAGCCGACAGGAATGAAAAACTGTTTTTT | CASSLADRNEKLFF
many | TRBJ2-5 | TRBV14 | - | TGTGCCAGCAGCCAGACGAGGTTGCAAGAGACCCAGTACTTC | CASSQTRLQETQYF
many | TRBJ1-3 | TRBV10-3 | - | TGTGCCATCAGGGGCGGAGATGGAAACACCATATATTTT | CAIRGGDGNTIYF
- | TRBJ2-2 | TRBV10-3 | - | TGTGCCACCAAGACGCTCGGGAACCCGAACACCGGGGAGCTGTTTTTT | CATKTLGNPNTGELFF
few | TRBJ2-7 | TRBV29-1 | - | TGCAGCGCCGCCAGAGAGCAGTACTTC | CSAAREQYF
- | TRBJ2-1 | TRBV5-1 | - | TGCGCCAGTTCATCGGTCTCCTACAATGAGCAGTTCTTC | CASSSVSYNEQFF
- | TRBJ2-5 | TRBV11-2 | - | TGTGCCAGCAGCTCGTGGGCGGGGCCCAAGACCCAGTACTTC | CASSSWAGPKTQYF